A selection of T cell receptor beta chains follows, all from one sample in a study of vaccination and CD4 T cells after COVID-19. TCRdb recomputed calls from the PCR reads with MiXCR, one row per CDR3 protein. The sample lists a few thousand distinct CDR3 sequences; roughly 40% were seen once. Their antigens remain unidentified. Sequenced input: CD4+ T cells from blood, cultured in vitro. The receptor source for this set is a human donor in good health. CDR3s include the opening cysteine and the closing phenylalanine or tryptophan. Fields, in order: CDR3 protein, CDR3 DNA, J gene, D gene, V gene, clone size. The D gene is left open where the match is weak. Not every row has a clone size; where given, it reads once, few, many or a size class.

CDR3: CASSQGTGDPYEQYF
DNA: TGTGCCAGCAGCCAAGGGACAGGGGACCCCTACGAGCAGTACTTC
J: TRBJ2-7
D: TRBD1
V: TRBV4-2
size: NA

CDR3: CASSERYGGGYTF
DNA: TGTGCCAGCAGTGAAAGATATGGTGGAGGCTACACCTTC
J: TRBJ1-2
D: NA
V: TRBV6-1
size: few

CDR3: CASSLGLAGGAGSSTDTQYF
DNA: TGTGCCAGCAGCTTGGGACTAGCGGGGGGGGCAGGCTCATCCACAGATACGCAGTATTTT
J: TRBJ2-3
D: TRBD2
V: TRBV7-9
size: NA

CDR3: CASSLEGMGAFF
DNA: TGTGCCAGCAGCTTAGAGGGTATGGGAGCTTTCTTT
J: TRBJ1-1
D: NA
V: TRBV7-9
size: NA

CDR3: CASSSSLAGGRTDTQYF
DNA: TGCGCCAGCAGCTCCTCACTAGCGGGGGGCCGCACAGATACGCAGTATTTT
J: TRBJ2-3
D: TRBD2
V: TRBV5-1
size: NA

CDR3: CASRAKGAETQYF
DNA: TGTGCCAGCAGGGCGAAAGGGGCAGAGACCCAGTACTTC
J: TRBJ2-5
D: NA
V: TRBV2
size: NA

CDR3: CASSRDSRYGYTF
DNA: TGTGCCAGCAGCCGGGACAGTCGGTATGGCTACACCTTC
J: TRBJ1-2
D: TRBD1
V: TRBV6-1
size: NA

CDR3: CAISDRDIGYGYTF
DNA: TGTGCCATCAGCGACCGGGACATAGGTTATGGCTACACCTTC
J: TRBJ1-2
D: NA
V: TRBV10-3
size: NA

CDR3: CASSEQGRGGYTF
DNA: TGTGCCAGTAGTGAACAGGGGCGGGGTGGCTACACCTTC
J: TRBJ1-2
D: TRBD1
V: TRBV19
size: few

CDR3: CASSEGQHNYGYTF
DNA: TGTGCCAGTAGCGAAGGGCAGCATAACTATGGCTACACCTTC
J: TRBJ1-2
D: NA
V: TRBV19
size: NA

CDR3: CASTSGGPYEQYF
DNA: TGTGCCAGCACCAGCGGGGGGCCCTACGAGCAGTACTTC
J: TRBJ2-7
D: TRBD2
V: TRBV2
size: NA

CDR3: CAISDSTGDHGYTF
DNA: TGTGCCATCAGTGATTCGACAGGGGATCATGGCTACACCTTC
J: TRBJ1-2
D: TRBD1
V: TRBV10-3
size: NA

CDR3: CASSFGGRSPLHF
DNA: TGTGCCAGCAGCTTCGGGGGGCGGTCACCCCTCCACTTT
J: TRBJ1-6
D: NA
V: TRBV7-3
size: NA

CDR3: CSASPPPGQNNEQFF
DNA: TGCAGTGCTAGCCCCCCGCCGGGACAGAACAATGAGCAGTTCTTC
J: TRBJ2-1
D: TRBD1
V: TRBV20-1
size: NA

CDR3: CASSEAGRTEAFF
DNA: TGTGCCAGCAGTGAAGCGGGACGCACTGAAGCTTTCTTT
J: TRBJ1-1
D: NA
V: TRBV2
size: once

CDR3: CASDSGTRIYGYTF
DNA: TGTGCCAGTGACTCCGGGACAAGGATTTATGGCTACACCTTC
J: TRBJ1-2
D: NA
V: TRBV6-1
size: NA

CDR3: CATSTGTAFEAFF
DNA: TGTGCCACCTCCACCGGGACAGCTTTTGAAGCTTTCTTT
J: TRBJ1-1
D: TRBD1
V: TRBV2
size: NA

CDR3: CASSFGTGNGFWPQHF
DNA: TGTGCCAGCAGCTTTGGGACAGGGAATGGGTTTTGGCCCCAGCATTTT
J: TRBJ1-5
D: TRBD1
V: TRBV7-8
size: few

CDR3: CASRPTQAGNTIYF
DNA: TGTGCCAGCAGACCCACCCAGGCTGGAAACACCATATATTTT
J: TRBJ1-3
D: NA
V: TRBV2
size: NA

CDR3: CSARDPGTSGGLEQYF
DNA: TGCAGTGCTAGAGATCCCGGGACTAGCGGGGGTCTTGAGCAGTACTTC
J: TRBJ2-7
D: TRBD2
V: TRBV20-1
size: medium-sized

CDR3: CSASGTGVGSTEAFF
DNA: TGCAGTGCCTCCGGGACAGGGGTGGGGAGCACTGAAGCTTTCTTT
J: TRBJ1-1
D: TRBD1
V: TRBV20-1
size: NA

CDR3: CSAGTYYTEAFF
DNA: TGCAGTGCTGGGACGTACTACACTGAAGCTTTCTTT
J: TRBJ1-1
D: NA
V: TRBV20-1
size: NA

CDR3: CASSEAGTGGYGYTF
DNA: TGTGCCAGCAGTGAGGCCGGGACAGGGGGCTATGGCTACACCTTC
J: TRBJ1-2
D: TRBD1
V: TRBV6-4
size: medium-sized

CDR3: CASSPSRESPQHF
DNA: TGTGCCAGCAGCCCCAGCCGGGAATCGCCCCAGCATTTT
J: TRBJ1-5
D: NA
V: TRBV7-8
size: NA

CDR3: CASSRGDRVNEQFF
DNA: TGTGCCAGCAGCCGGGGGGACAGGGTCAATGAGCAGTTCTTC
J: TRBJ2-1
D: TRBD1
V: TRBV7-8
size: once

CDR3: CASSPSGQSNQPQHF
DNA: TGTGCCAGCAGCCCGTCGGGACAGAGCAATCAGCCCCAGCATTTT
J: TRBJ1-5
D: TRBD1
V: TRBV3-1
size: NA

CDR3: CSARSGGDYGYTF
DNA: TGCAGTGCTAGATCGGGCGGGGACTATGGCTACACCTTC
J: TRBJ1-2
D: NA
V: TRBV20-1
size: NA

CDR3: CASRSSGDREAFF
DNA: TGTGCCAGCAGAAGTTCCGGGGACAGGGAAGCTTTCTTT
J: TRBJ1-1
D: TRBD1
V: TRBV27
size: NA

CDR3: CASSYAGQLDTQYF
DNA: TGTGCCAGCAGCTACGCCGGCCAGCTAGACACCCAGTACTTC
J: TRBJ2-5
D: NA
V: TRBV11-2
size: few

CDR3: CASSPGETTNYGYTF
DNA: TGTGCCAGCAGTCCAGGGGAGACCACCAACTATGGCTACACCTTC
J: TRBJ1-2
D: NA
V: TRBV28
size: NA

CDR3: CASKPGLYQPQHF
DNA: TGTGCCAGTAAACCTGGACTCTATCAGCCCCAGCATTTT
J: TRBJ1-5
D: NA
V: TRBV19
size: few

CDR3: CSARGPGIDQPQHF
DNA: TGCAGTGCTAGGGGTCCGGGGATAGATCAGCCCCAGCATTTT
J: TRBJ1-5
D: NA
V: TRBV20-1
size: NA

CDR3: CATSRDQRGAFF
DNA: TGTGCCACCAGCAGAGATCAGAGGGGAGCTTTCTTT
J: TRBJ1-1
D: NA
V: TRBV15
size: few

CDR3: CASSVGGRNSYGYTF
DNA: TGTGCCAGCAGTGTGGGGGGTCGAAACAGTTATGGCTACACCTTC
J: TRBJ1-2
D: NA
V: TRBV2
size: few

CDR3: CASSSTSGGTGELFF
DNA: TGTGCCAGCAGCTCCACAAGTGGGGGCACCGGGGAGCTGTTTTTT
J: TRBJ2-2
D: NA
V: TRBV7-3
size: few

CDR3: CSARQGAHGYTF
DNA: TGCAGTGCGCGCCAGGGGGCGCATGGCTACACCTTC
J: TRBJ1-2
D: TRBD1
V: TRBV20-1
size: few

CDR3: CASSSPQGAEQYF
DNA: TGTGCCAGCAGCTCACCACAGGGGGCCGAGCAGTACTTC
J: TRBJ2-7
D: TRBD1
V: TRBV7-2
size: NA

CDR3: CASSLSRDRAIQAFF
DNA: TGTGCCAGCAGTTTATCGAGGGACAGGGCTATCCAAGCTTTCTTT
J: TRBJ1-1
D: TRBD1
V: TRBV27
size: NA

CDR3: CASSQSPEGGSSNYGYTF
DNA: TGCGCCAGCAGTCAATCGCCGGAGGGTGGGTCTTCTAACTATGGCTACACCTTC
J: TRBJ1-2
D: NA
V: TRBV23-1
size: NA

CDR3: CSARDPGGQAGYTF
DNA: TGCAGTGCTAGAGATCCGGGGGGACAGGCTGGCTACACCTTC
J: TRBJ1-2
D: TRBD1
V: TRBV20-1
size: few

CDR3: CASGSRSTDTQYF
DNA: TGTGCCAGCGGGTCGCGAAGCACAGATACGCAGTATTTT
J: TRBJ2-3
D: NA
V: TRBV6-1
size: few

CDR3: CASSDSSSGANVLTF
DNA: TGTGCCAGCAGTGACTCCAGCTCTGGGGCCAACGTCCTGACTTTC
J: TRBJ2-6
D: NA
V: TRBV6-4
size: few